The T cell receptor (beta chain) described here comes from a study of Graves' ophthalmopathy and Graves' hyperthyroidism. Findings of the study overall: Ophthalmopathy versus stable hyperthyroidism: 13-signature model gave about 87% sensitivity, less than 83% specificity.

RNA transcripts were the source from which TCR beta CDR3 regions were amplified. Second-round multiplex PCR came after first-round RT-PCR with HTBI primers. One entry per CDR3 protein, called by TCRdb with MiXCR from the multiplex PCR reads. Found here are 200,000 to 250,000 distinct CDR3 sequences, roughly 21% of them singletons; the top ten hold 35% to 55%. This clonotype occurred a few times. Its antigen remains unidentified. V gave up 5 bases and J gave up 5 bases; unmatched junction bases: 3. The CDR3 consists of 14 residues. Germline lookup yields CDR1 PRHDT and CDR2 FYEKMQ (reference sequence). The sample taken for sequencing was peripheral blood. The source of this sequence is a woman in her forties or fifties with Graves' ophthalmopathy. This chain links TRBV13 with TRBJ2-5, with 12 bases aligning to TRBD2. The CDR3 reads CASSATSGRETQYF. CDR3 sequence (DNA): TGTGCCAGCAGCGCCACTAGCGGGAGGGAGACCCAGTACTTC.